These 21 T cell receptor beta chains were all obtained from the same sample, sequenced in a study of control samples from healthy donors and cancer patients. Libraries were prepared by immunoSEQ multiplex PCR; TCRdb keeps only in-frame clonotypes and omits some of them. The sample shows about 170,000 clones, 91% of them seen only once. Sequenced: blood. The receptors come from a woman aged 25 to 39 in good health.

This clone came up once. The V call is TRBV6-2 or TRBV6-3, the J call TRBJ2-2, with a possible D match to TRBD2 (6 bases). CDR1 MNHEY and CDR2 SVGEGT come from the germline V gene. The CDR3 has 14 amino acids. V gave up 0 bases and J gave up 7 bases, with 9 bases separating them. CDR3 loop: CASSYSGGNGELFF. CDR3 DNA sequence: TGTGCCAGCAGTTACTCGGGAGGTAACGGGGAGCTGTTTTTT.

The chain couples TRBV7-3 to TRBJ1-1; 7 bases agree with TRBD1. Trimming at V came to 0 bases and at J to 0 bases, leaving 4 bases not matched to a gene. There are 16 residues in the CDR3. Germline loops: CDR1 SGHTA, CDR2 FQGTGA. The CDR3, as DNA: TGTGCCAGCAGCTTAACCCCACAGGGGATGAACACTGAAGCTTTCTTT. Residues: CASSLTPQGMNTEAFF.

This chain's CDR3 is CASSTGQGGEKLFF. CDR3 DNA: TGTGCCAGCAGCACCGGACAGGGTGGTGAAAAACTGTTTTTT. V and J are TRBV13 and TRBJ1-4, with 8 bases aligning to TRBD1. Germline CDR1 PRHDT, CDR2 FYEKMQ (reference sequence). The CDR3 spans 14 residues. Trimming took 5 bases from V and 7 from J; bases not matched to a gene: 6.

V gene TRBV20-1 combines with J gene TRBJ1-2; D is uncertain. V was shortened by 3 bases and J by 8 bases, with 7 bases between the two germline ends. This CDR3 is 10 amino acids long. Looked up from germline, CDR1 is DFQATT and CDR2 is SNEGSKA (reference sequence). This CDR3 reads CSAREYGYTF. In DNA, the CDR3 is TGCAGTGCTAGGGAGTACGGCTACACCTTC.

Note on this clone: At the DNA level, this CDR3 is encoded by other sequences in the same sample as well. The V gene is TRBV29-1, the J gene TRBJ2-7, with a weak D call TRBD2 (6 bases). This CDR3 has 12 amino acids. The V gene's germline CDR1 is SQVTM and CDR2 ANQGSEA. V was cut by 6 bases and J by 2 bases, with 11 bases left in between. In DNA form, the CDR3 reads TGCAGCGTCGGAGGGTTGACCTACGAGCAGTACTTC. Translated: CSVGGLTYEQYF.

The chain links TRBV11-3 to TRBJ2-1; D uncertain. V lost 0 bases and J lost 5, with 11 bases in between. Germline V gene lookup returns CDR1 SGHNT and CDR2 YENEEA. The CDR3 extends over 15 amino acids. The CDR3 coding sequence is TGTGCCAGCAGCTTAGATGGGGTAGGAGACAATGAGCAGTTCTTC. It translates to CASSLDGVGDNEQFF.

V usage is TRBV5-4 and J usage is TRBJ2-3; the D is unclear. V was cut by 0 bases and J by 4 bases, with 3 bases left in between. CDR3 length equals 12 residues. Germline CDR1 and CDR2: SGHNT and YYREEE (reference sequence). The CDR3 loop is CASSLGADTQYF. CDR3 coding DNA: TGTGCCAGCAGCTTGGGGGCAGATACGCAGTATTTT.

This clone was picked up one time. The gene calls are TRBV28 and TRBJ1-4; D not resolved. Looked up from germline, CDR1 is MDHEN and CDR2 is SYDVKM. The CDR3 loop spans 14 amino acids. V shed 5 bases and J shed 0 bases, with 7 bases lying between them. The CDR3 region has the DNA TGTGCCAGCAGTACACACCCAACTAATGAAAAACTGTTTTTT. Encoded protein: CASSTHPTNEKLFF.

This chain connects TRBV3-1 (or the pseudogene TRBV3-2) to TRBJ2-2, with D uncertain. V gave up 2 bases and J gave up 9 bases, with 10 bases separating them. Germline CDR1 LGHDT, CDR2 YNNKEL (reference sequence). This CDR3 has 13 residues. DNA for the CDR3: TGTGCCAGCAGCCAACAGAGCCACCGGGAGCTGTTTTTT. Amino acid sequence: CASSQQSHRELFF.

The V gene is TRBV15, the J gene TRBJ2-7, with 8 nucleotides matching TRBD1. CDR3 size: 14 residues. Germline lookup yields CDR1 LNHNV and CDR2 YYDKDF (reference sequence). Trimming at V came to 4 bases and at J to 2 bases, leaving 4 bases not matched to a gene. For the CDR3, the DNA is TGTGCCACCAGCACTCACAGGGGGACCTACGAGCAGTACTTC. Amino acids: CATSTHRGTYEQYF. The complete variable domain, with remaining parts taken from reference TRBV15 and TRBJ2-7, reads DAMVIQNPRYQVTQFGKPVTLSCSQTLNHNVMYWYQQKSSQAPKLLFHYYDKDFNNEADTPDNFQSRRPNTSFCFLDIRSPGLGDTAMYLCATSTHRGTYEQYFGPGTRLTVT.

V usage is TRBV7-6 and J usage is TRBJ1-4; TRBD1 is a possible D gene (6 bases). CDR1 and CDR2 (germline): SGHVS, FNYEAQ. V was pared by 1 base and J by 7 bases, with 13 bases between. The CDR3 is 15 residues long. The CDR3 DNA reads TGTGCCAGCAGCTTAGATTCAGGGGCGGCTGAAAAACTGTTTTTT. Translated, it gives CASSLDSGAAEKLFF.

This rearrangement joins TRBV28 to TRBJ1-4; no reliable D call. With 5 bases removed from V and 8 bases from J, the gap between germline ends came to 12 bases. Germline V gives CDR1 MDHEN, CDR2 SYDVKM. This CDR3 contains 13 residues. The DNA of the CDR3 is TGTGCCAGCAGTCCCTCGGGTGGGGAAAAACTGTTTTTT. The encoded protein is CASSPSGGEKLFF.

The J gene is TRBJ2-7, the V gene TRBV11-2, with unresolved D. V was pared by 3 bases and J by 0 bases, with 6 bases between. CDR1 and CDR2 (germline): SGHAT, FQNNGV. CDR3 length: 13 residues. The CDR3, as DNA: TGTGCCAGCAGCTTCGAGGTCTCCTACGAGCAGTACTTC. This sequence encodes CASSFEVSYEQYF. Complete variable domain (other parts from reference TRBV11-2 and TRBJ2-7): EAGVAQSPRYKIIEKRQSVAFWCNPISGHATLYWYQQILGQGPKLLIQFQNNGVVDDSQLPKDRFSAERLKGVDSTLKIQPAKLEDSAVYLCASSFEVSYEQYFGPGTRLTVT.

V gene TRBV6-1 combines with J gene TRBJ2-3; 12 bases line up with TRBD2. Trimming removed 3 bases from V and 4 bases from J; junction bases left unmatched: 2. The V gene's germline CDR1 is MNHNS and CDR2 SASEGT. CDR3 length: 15 amino acids. The chain's CDR3 is CASSEASGRADTQYF. DNA for the CDR3: TGTGCCAGCAGTGAGGCTAGCGGGAGGGCAGATACGCAGTATTTT.

The chain recombines TRBV11-3 with TRBJ2-3; weak D call: TRBD2 (5 bases). Trimming shortened V by 0 bases and J by 6 bases, and 7 bases separated the two germline ends. The CDR3 has 13 residues. Germline CDR1 reads SGHNT; CDR2 reads YENEEA. The CDR3 nucleotides read TGTGCCAGCAGCTTAGATAGGAGGGATACGCAGTATTTT. Protein product: CASSLDRRDTQYF.

J is TRBJ1-6 and V is TRBV2; D is unclear. Germline loops: CDR1 SNHLY, CDR2 FYNNEI. The length of the CDR3 is 14 residues. V was shortened by 5 bases and J by 2 bases, with 7 bases between the two germline ends. CDR3 in DNA: TGTGCCAGCAGTCTCCGGACCTATAATTCACCCCTCCACTTT. Translated, it gives CASSLRTYNSPLHF. Full variable domain (remainder filled in from reference TRBV2 and TRBJ1-6): EPEVTQTPSHQVTQMGQEVILRCVPISNHLYFYWYRQILGQKVEFLVSFYNNEISEKSEIFDDQFSVERPDGSNFTLKIRSTKLEDSAMYFCASSLRTYNSPLHFGNGTRLTVT.

About this clone: Its ends do not fully match the called genes, so a read error is possible. The CDR3 sequence is CASSASGRYNEQFF. DNA of the CDR3: TGTGCTAGCAGCGCCAGCGGGAGGTACAATGAGCAGTTCTTC. The V call is TRBV7-7, the J call TRBJ2-1; 9 nucleotides match TRBD2. This CDR3 is 14 amino acids long. Looked up from germline, CDR1 is SSHAT and CDR2 is FNYEAQ (reference sequence).

This sequence joins TRBV6-2 or TRBV6-3 and TRBJ2-1; 10 positions agree with TRBD1. The CDR3 has 16 residues. The V gene's germline CDR1 is MNHEY and CDR2 SVGEGT. With 5 bases clipped from V and 3 bases from J, the junction kept 7 bases outside the gene matches. CDR3 nucleotides: TGTGCCAGCAGTAAGGGACAGGGGTATCGCTACAATGAGCAGTTCTTC. It is translated as CASSKGQGYRYNEQFF.

The rearrangement links TRBV28 to TRBJ1-5; no clear D gene. This CDR3 is 16 amino acids long. Looked up from germline, CDR1 is MDHEN and CDR2 is SYDVKM. V lost 1 base and J 1 base, leaving 11 bases between the germline ends. This CDR3 is CASSLFARLSNQPQHF. The CDR3 coding sequence is TGTGCCAGCAGTTTATTTGCCAGGCTCAGCAATCAGCCCCAGCATTTT.

The DNA of the CDR3 is TGTGCCAGCAGCCTGACAGGAGAGCCCCAGCATTTT. This gives the protein CASSLTGEPQHF. The chain is built from TRBV13 and TRBJ1-5, with a possible D match to TRBD1 (6 bases). With 5 bases removed from V and 8 bases from J, the gap between germline ends came to 10 bases. CDR1 and CDR2 (germline): PRHDT, FYEKMQ (reference sequence). The CDR3 sequence is 12 residues long.

CDR3 region: CASTPRDSYLNTEAFF. DNA for the CDR3: TGTGCCAGCACCCCCCGGGACAGCTACTTGAACACTGAAGCTTTCTTT. The chain links TRBV5-6 to TRBJ1-1; 7 bases agree with TRBD1. Germline CDR1 SGHDT, CDR2 YYEEEE. J lost 0 bases, V lost 6 bases, and 11 bases had no gene match. The length of the CDR3 is 16 residues.